The entry below describes one T cell receptor beta chain. The antigen is unknown. This sample was taken from a study of beta chain features in type 1 diabetes. Study-wide background: Healthy donors, compared against patients, showed similar age, gender and cell yields. Study-level results: In every one of the four CD4+ subsets, TCRB CDR3s were moderately but significantly shorter in Type 1 diabetes patients.

The CDR3 covers 14 residues. V lost 5 bases and J 5 bases, leaving 15 bases between the germline ends. The germline V gene encodes CDR1 LGHNA and CDR2 YNFKEQ. All of the isolated RNA was reverse transcribed, so expressed TCRB transcripts were sequenced. Assay: immunoSEQ multiplex PCR; the TCRdb copy retains only in-frame clones and omits some. This repertoire shows a few hundred thousand clones, over 8.5% found once; its top ten account for approximately 0.55%. Purity of each sorted population was above 95%. The TCR comes from a man younger than 40 with type 1 diabetes. This chain connects TRBV4-2 to TRBJ2-5; a weak D match, TRBD2 (6 bases). Sequencing was performed on central memory CD4+ T cells from blood. The CDR3 spells CASSRNTEGETQYF. CDR3 in DNA: TGTGCCAGCAGCAGGAATACGGAGGGGGAGACCCAGTACTTC.